This T cell receptor (beta chain) was retrieved from a study of cytomegalovirus exposure and HLA in healthy donors. Notes on the study in general: Cytomegalovirus status, reportedly, was diagnosed with high specificity and sensitivity by the classifier.

CDR3 length: 19 amino acids. After removal of 2 bases from V and 0 bases from J, the junction contained 10 bases not matched to a gene. CDR1 and CDR2 (germline): MNHEY, SMNVEV (reference sequence). Points on this clone: Its cognate antigen is unknown.

TCRdb's copy holds only in-frame clones and misses some; the assay was immunoSEQ multiplex PCR. Of some 200,000 clones in the sample, roughly 88% were seen once. The clonotype was recovered from a woman between 25 and 40 years old in good health and CMV-seropositive. Material: PBMCs. The V call is TRBV27, the J call TRBJ1-5, with 10 bases that match TRBD1. The CDR3, as DNA: TGTGCCAGCAGTTTACGACAGGGGGCAGCGGGTACTAGCAATCAGCCCCAGCATTTT. Translating gives CASSLRQGAAGTSNQPQHF.